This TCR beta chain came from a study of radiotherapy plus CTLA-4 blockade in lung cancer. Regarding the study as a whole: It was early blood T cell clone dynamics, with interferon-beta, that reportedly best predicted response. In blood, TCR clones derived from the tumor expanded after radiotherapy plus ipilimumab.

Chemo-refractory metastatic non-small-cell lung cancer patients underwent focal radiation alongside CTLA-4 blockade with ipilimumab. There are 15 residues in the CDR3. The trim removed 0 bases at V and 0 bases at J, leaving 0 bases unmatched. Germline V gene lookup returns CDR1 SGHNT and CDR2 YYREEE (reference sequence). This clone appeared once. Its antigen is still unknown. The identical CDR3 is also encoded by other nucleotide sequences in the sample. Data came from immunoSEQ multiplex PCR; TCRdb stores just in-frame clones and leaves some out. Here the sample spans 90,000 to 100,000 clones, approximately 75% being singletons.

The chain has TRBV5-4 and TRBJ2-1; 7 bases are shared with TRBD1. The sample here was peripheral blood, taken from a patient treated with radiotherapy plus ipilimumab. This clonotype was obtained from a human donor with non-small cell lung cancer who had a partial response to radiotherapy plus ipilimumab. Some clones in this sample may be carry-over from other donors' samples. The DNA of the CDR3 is TGTGCCAGCAGCTTGGGACAGGGCTCCTACAATGAGCAGTTCTTC. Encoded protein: CASSLGQGSYNEQFF.